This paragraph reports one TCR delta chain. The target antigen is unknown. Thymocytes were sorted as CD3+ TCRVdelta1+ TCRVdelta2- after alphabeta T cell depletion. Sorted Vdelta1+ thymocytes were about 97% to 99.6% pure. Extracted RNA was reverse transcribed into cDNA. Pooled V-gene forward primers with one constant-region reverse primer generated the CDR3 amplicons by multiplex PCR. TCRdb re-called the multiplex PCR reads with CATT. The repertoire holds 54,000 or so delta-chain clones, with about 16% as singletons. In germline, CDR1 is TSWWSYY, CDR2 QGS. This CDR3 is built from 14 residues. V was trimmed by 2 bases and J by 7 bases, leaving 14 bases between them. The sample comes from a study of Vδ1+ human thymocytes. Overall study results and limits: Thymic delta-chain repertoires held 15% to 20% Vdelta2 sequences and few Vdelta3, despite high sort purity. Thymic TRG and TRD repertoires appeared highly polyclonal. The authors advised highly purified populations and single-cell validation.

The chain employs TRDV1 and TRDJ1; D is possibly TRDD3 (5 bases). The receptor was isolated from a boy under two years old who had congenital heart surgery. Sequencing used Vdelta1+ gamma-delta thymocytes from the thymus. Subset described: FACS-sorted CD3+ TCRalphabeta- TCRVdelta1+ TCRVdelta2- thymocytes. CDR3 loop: CALGELPRDGKLIF. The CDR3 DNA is TGTGCTCTTGGGGAATTACCCCGGGATGGTAAACTCATCTTT.